This TCR beta chain was captured in a study of blood T cells in healthy people across ages. Study-level background: Per two T cells, about one barcoded beta molecule was captured through template switching.

Study-level points and caveats: Unsorted PBMC input precluded a conclusive naive versus antigen-experienced comparison.

On this clonotype itself: As yet, its antigen is unknown.

Germline CDR1 DFQATT, CDR2 SNEGSKA (reference sequence). Trimming cost V 1 base and J 3 bases; bases outside gene matches: 4. The length of the CDR3 is 14 residues. Total RNA extracted from each sample amounted to at least 6 micrograms. With a J-beta primer mix and a sample-barcoded 5' primer, a second PCR ran about 6 to 11 cycles. The template-switch adaptor was a 5' adaptor with 12 random nucleotides. It tagged each cDNA molecule. One entry per CDR3 protein results from TCRdb running MiXCR on the 5' RACE reads. This table holds approximately 1.5 million distinct CDR3 sequences, roughly a third found once.

The sample consisted of blood. The chain couples TRBV20-1 to TRBJ1-2; 8 bases map to TRBD1. The TCR sequence derives from a woman in her thirties in good health. In DNA, the CDR3 is TGCAGTGCTAGAGGCAGGGGGCGCGACTATGGCTACACCTTC. Its protein product is CSARGRGRDYGYTF.